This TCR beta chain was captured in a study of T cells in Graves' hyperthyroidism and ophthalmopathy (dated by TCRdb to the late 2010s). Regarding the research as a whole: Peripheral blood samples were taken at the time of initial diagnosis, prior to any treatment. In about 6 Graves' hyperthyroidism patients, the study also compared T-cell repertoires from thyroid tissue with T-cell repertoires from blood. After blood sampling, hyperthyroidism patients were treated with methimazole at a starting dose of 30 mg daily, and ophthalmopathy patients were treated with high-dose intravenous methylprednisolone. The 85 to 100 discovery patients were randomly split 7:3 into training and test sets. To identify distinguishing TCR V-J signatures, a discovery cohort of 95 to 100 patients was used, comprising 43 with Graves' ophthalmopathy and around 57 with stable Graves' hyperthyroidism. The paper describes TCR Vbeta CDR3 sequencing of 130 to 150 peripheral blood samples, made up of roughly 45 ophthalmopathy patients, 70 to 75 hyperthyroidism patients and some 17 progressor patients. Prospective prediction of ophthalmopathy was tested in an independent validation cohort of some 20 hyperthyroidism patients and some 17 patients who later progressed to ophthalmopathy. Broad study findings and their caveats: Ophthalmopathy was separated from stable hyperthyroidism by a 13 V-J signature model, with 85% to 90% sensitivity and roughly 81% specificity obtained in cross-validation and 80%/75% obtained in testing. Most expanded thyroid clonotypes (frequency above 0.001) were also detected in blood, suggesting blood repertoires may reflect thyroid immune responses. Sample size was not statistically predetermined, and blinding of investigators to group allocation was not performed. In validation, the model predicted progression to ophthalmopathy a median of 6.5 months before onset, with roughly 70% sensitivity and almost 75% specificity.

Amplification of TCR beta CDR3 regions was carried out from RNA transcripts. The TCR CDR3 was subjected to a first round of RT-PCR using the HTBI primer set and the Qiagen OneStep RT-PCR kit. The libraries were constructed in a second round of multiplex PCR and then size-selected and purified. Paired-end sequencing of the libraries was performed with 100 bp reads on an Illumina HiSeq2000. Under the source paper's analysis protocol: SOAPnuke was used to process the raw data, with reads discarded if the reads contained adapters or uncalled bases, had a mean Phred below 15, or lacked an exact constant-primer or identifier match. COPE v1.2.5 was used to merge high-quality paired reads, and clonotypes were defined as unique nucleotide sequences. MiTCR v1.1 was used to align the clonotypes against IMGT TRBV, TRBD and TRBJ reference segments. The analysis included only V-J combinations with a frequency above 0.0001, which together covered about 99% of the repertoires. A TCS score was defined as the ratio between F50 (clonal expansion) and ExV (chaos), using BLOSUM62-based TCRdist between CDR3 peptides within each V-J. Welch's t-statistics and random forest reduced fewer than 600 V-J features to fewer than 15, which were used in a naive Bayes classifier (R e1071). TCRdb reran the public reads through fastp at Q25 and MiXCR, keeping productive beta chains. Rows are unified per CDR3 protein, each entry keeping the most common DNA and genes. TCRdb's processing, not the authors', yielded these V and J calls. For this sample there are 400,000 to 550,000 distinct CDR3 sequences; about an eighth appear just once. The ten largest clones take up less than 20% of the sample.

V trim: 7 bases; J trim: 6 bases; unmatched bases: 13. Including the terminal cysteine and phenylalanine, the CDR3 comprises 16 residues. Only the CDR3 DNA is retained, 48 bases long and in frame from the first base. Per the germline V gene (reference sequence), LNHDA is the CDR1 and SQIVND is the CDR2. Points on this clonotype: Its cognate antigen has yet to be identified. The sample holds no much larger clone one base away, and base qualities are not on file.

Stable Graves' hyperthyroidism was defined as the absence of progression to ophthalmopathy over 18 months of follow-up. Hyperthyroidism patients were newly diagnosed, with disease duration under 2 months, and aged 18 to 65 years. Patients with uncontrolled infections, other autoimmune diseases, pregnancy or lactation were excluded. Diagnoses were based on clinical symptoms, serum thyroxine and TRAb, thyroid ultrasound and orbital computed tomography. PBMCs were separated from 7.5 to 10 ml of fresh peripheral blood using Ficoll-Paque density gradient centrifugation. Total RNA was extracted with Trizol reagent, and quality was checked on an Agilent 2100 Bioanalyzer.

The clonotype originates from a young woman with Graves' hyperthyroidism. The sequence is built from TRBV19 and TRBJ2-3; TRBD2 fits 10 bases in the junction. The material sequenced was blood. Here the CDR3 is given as CASTPQAGGVLDTQYF. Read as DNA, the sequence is TGTGCCAGTACCCCTCAAGCGGGGGGGGTATTGGATACGCAGTATTTT.